The 25 T cell receptor beta chains below come from one sample, sequenced in a study of blood T cell repertoires in COVID-19. Libraries were prepared by immunoSEQ multiplex PCR; TCRdb keeps only in-frame clonotypes and omits some of them. There are about 68,000 clones in the sample; 91% occur only once, and 6.5% to 8% lies in the top ten. Sequenced material: peripheral blood. These receptors all stem from a man in his forties or fifties with COVID-19, enrolled during active disease.

This chain joins TRBV5-1 and TRBJ2-7, with D possibly TRBD2 on 6 matching bases. The CDR3 totals 15 residues. Deletions cut 0 bases from V and 5 bases from J, with 15 bases between. In germline, CDR1 is SGHRS, CDR2 YFSETQ. DNA for the CDR3: TGCGCCAGCAGCTTGGAGGTTGCGCTAGCGCACGAGCAGTACTTC. Its protein product is CASSLEVALAHEQYF. The complete variable domain, with remaining parts taken from reference TRBV5-1 and TRBJ2-7, reads KAGVTQTPRYLIKTRGQQVTLSCSPISGHRSVSWYQQTPGQGLQFLFEYFSETQRNKGNFPGRFSGRQFSNSRSEMNVSTLELGDSALYLCASSLEVALAHEQYFGPGTRLTVT.

This clone was observed once. This chain links TRBV19 with TRBJ2-2, with 12 bases identical to TRBD2. Per the germline V gene, CDR1 is LNHDA and CDR2 is SQIVND (reference sequence). V trimming: 6 bases; J trimming: 3 bases; junction bases outside the gene matches: 5. The CDR3 runs 16 residues. CDR3 DNA sequence: TGTGCCAGTAGCCTACTAGCGGGGGGCGACACCGGGGAGCTGTTTTTT. Protein: CASSLLAGGDTGELFF.

The chain joins TRBV6-2 or TRBV6-3 to TRBJ2-1; the match to TRBD1 covers 7 bases. Germline V gives CDR1 MNHEY, CDR2 SVGEGT. J lost 15 bases, V lost 5 bases, and 10 bases had no gene match. The CDR3 spans 12 residues. In DNA, the CDR3 is TGTGCCAGCAGTCATACTCCGGGACAGATGTTCTTC. Translated: CASSHTPGQMFF.

The V call is TRBV5-4, the J call TRBJ2-5; TRBD2 might be the D (6 bases). V lost 5 bases to trimming and J lost 4 bases, with 9 bases between them. The CDR3 contains 12 residues. From germline, CDR1 is SGHNT and CDR2 YYREEE (reference sequence). CDR3 sequence: CASSRDSETQYF. For the CDR3, the DNA is TGTGCCAGCAGTCGGGACTCAGAGACCCAGTACTTC.

The gene calls are TRBV3-1 (or the pseudogene TRBV3-2) and TRBJ1-1; D not certain. The CDR3 covers 14 residues. Germline values: CDR1 LGHDT, CDR2 YNNKEL (reference sequence). Trimming stripped 4 bases from V and 10 bases from J, with 19 bases between. CDR3 region: CASSPMTAGVRAFF. CDR3 DNA: TGTGCCAGCAGCCCTATGACGGCCGGGGTCAGAGCTTTCTTT.

The chain uses TRBV7-6 and TRBJ1-6; possibly TRBD1 for D (6 bases). The CDR3 length is 15 residues. Between the trimmed V and J ends, which lost 1 base and 5 bases, there was a span of 9 bases. Per germline, CDR1 SGHVS and CDR2 FNYEAQ. The CDR3 reads CASSLGQVNNSPLHF. The DNA for the CDR3 is TGTGCCAGCAGCTTAGGACAGGTGAATAATTCACCCCTCCACTTT.

The chain has TRBV5-4 and TRBJ1-4; no definite D call. V lost 4 bases and J lost 7, with 11 bases in between. Germline V gene sequence: CDR1 SGHNT, CDR2 YYREEE (reference sequence). The CDR3 spans 13 residues. The CDR3 spells CASSMDSGEKLFF. In DNA, the CDR3 is TGTGCCAGCAGCATGGATTCGGGTGAAAAACTGTTTTTT.

Points on this clone: A read error may produce the germline difference seen at one junction end. The chain employs TRBV10-2 and TRBJ2-5, with D possibly TRBD1 on 5 matching bases. Germline values: CDR1 WSHSY, CDR2 SAAADI. The CDR3 is 13 amino acids. Here the CDR3 DNA reads TGCGCCAGCCACGACAGCATTCAAGAGAGCCAGTACTTC. Its protein is CASHDSIQESQYF.

The chain combines TRBV6-5 with TRBJ2-3, with 7 bases fitting TRBD1. The CDR3 runs to 15 residues. Germline CDR1 and CDR2: MNHEY and SVGAGI. The V segment lost 4 bases and the J segment 6 bases; nucleotides outside the gene matches: 10. The CDR3 nucleotides are TGTGCCAGCAGTTCCGGCCCGGGACAGATGGATACGCAGTATTTT. Its protein is CASSSGPGQMDTQYF.

The chain recombines TRBV5-1 with TRBJ2-6, with 8 bases lining up with TRBD1. The CDR3 contains 19 residues. With 4 bases clipped from V and 0 bases from J, the junction kept 12 bases outside the gene matches. Germline V lookup: CDR1 SGHRS, CDR2 YFSETQ. The CDR3 coding sequence is TGCGCCAGCAGCCGAGGACAGGGTGAGGGTAACTCTGGGGCCAACGTCCTGACTTTC. This sequence encodes CASSRGQGEGNSGANVLTF.

The chain links TRBV6-5 to TRBJ1-6, with D possibly being TRBD1 (6 bases). CDR3 length: 15 amino acids. V lost 6 bases and J lost 6, with 15 bases in between. Germline loops: CDR1 MNHEY, CDR2 SVGAGI. CDR3 nucleotides: TGTGCCAGCAGGAGACAGGAGGTTGGTAATTCACCCCTCCACTTT. It is translated as CASRRQEVGNSPLHF.

A few counts support this clone. This chain links TRBV3-1 (or the pseudogene TRBV3-2) with TRBJ2-7; D uncertain. The germline gives CDR1 LGHDT, CDR2 YNNKEL (reference sequence). There are 14 residues in the CDR3. V was shortened by 2 bases and J by 0 bases, with 8 bases between the two germline ends. The DNA of the CDR3 is TGTGCCAGCAGCCAATCTTACAGCTCCTACGAGCAGTACTTC. Its protein is CASSQSYSSYEQYF.

V gene TRBV5-4 combines with J gene TRBJ2-1, with TRBD1 matching 7 bases. The CDR3 is 12 residues long. Germline loops: CDR1 SGHNT, CDR2 YYREEE (reference sequence). V lost 7 bases to trimming and J lost 5 bases; unmatched junction nucleotides: 3. The CDR3: CASEGAHNEQFF. DNA for the CDR3: TGTGCCAGCGAGGGGGCCCACAATGAGCAGTTCTTC.

The V and J genes are TRBV2 and TRBJ1-2, with 7 bases that match TRBD1. Losses at the gene ends were 9 bases for V and 5 bases for J; bases not matched to a gene: 6. The CDR3 spans 12 residues. The germline V gene encodes CDR1 SNHLY and CDR2 FYNNEI. The CDR3 DNA reads as TGTGCCAGTCAGGGGGTCGAGTATGGCTACACCTTC. This translates into CASQGVEYGYTF.

The chain employs TRBV18 and TRBJ1-1, with 11 positions matching TRBD1. The CDR3 covers 14 residues. CDR1 KGHSH and CDR2 LQKENI come from the germline V gene. J lost 8 bases, V lost 3 bases, and 5 bases had no gene match. The CDR3 DNA reads TGTGCCAGCTCACCTGGACAGGGGGCGACCGAAGCTTTCTTT. Residues: CASSPGQGATEAFF.

V is TRBV5-1 and J is TRBJ1-5; maybe TRBD1 (6 bases). Looked up from germline, CDR1 is SGHRS and CDR2 is YFSETQ. V lost 3 bases and J lost 6, with 13 bases in between. CDR3 length: 14 amino acids. Here the CDR3 reads CASSSRQDGQPQHF. CDR3 nucleotides: TGCGCCAGCAGCTCCCGACAGGATGGTCAGCCCCAGCATTTT.

The chain uses TRBV5-6 and TRBJ2-5, with 7 nucleotides matching TRBD1. Trimming at V came to 4 bases and at J to 3 bases, leaving 6 bases not matched to a gene. The germline V gene encodes CDR1 SGHDT and CDR2 YYEEEE. CDR3 size: 14 residues. CDR3 in DNA: TGTGCCAGCAGCAAAAGGGGGCTCGAAGAGACCCAGTACTTC. Translation: CASSKRGLEETQYF.

The chain is built from TRBV5-6 and TRBJ1-5; possible D gene TRBD1, 5 bases. The CDR3 is 15 amino acids. Germline values: CDR1 SGHDT, CDR2 YYEEEE. V was clipped by 0 bases and J by 1 base, with 8 bases between them. The DNA for the CDR3 is TGTGCCAGCAGCTTGGGCAGGGAAAGCAATCAGCCCCAGCATTTT. Translated: CASSLGRESNQPQHF.

V is TRBV11-1 and J is TRBJ1-1; 8 positions match TRBD1. Germline V gene data show CDR1 as SGHAT and CDR2 as FQDESV (reference sequence). The CDR3 has 14 amino acids. J gave up 3 bases and V 3 bases, and 3 bases lay outside the gene matches. CDR3 DNA sequence: TGTGCCAGCAGCTTGGGACAGGCTTACACTGAAGCTTTCTTT. Translated, it gives CASSLGQAYTEAFF.

The chain combines TRBV7-9 with TRBJ2-2; D is undetermined. Per the germline V gene, CDR1 is SEHNR and CDR2 is FQNEAQ (reference sequence). V gave up 6 bases and J gave up 0 bases, with 11 bases separating them. This CDR3 is 15 amino acids long. CDR3 protein: CASSILATNTGELFF. DNA of the CDR3: TGTGCCAGCAGTATATTAGCTACGAACACCGGGGAGCTGTTTTTT.

This chain uses TRBV30 with TRBJ1-1; 8 positions match TRBD1. Germline V CDR1 and CDR2: GTSNPN, SVGIG (reference sequence). V lost 4 bases, J lost 5 bases, and 6 bases stayed unmatched. The CDR3 is 13 amino acids. The CDR3 loop is CAWNQGAWTEAFF. The CDR3 DNA is TGTGCCTGGAACCAGGGGGCTTGGACTGAAGCTTTCTTT.

The chain joins TRBV19 to TRBJ1-2, with D uncertain. Trimming cost V 7 bases and J 2 bases, with 5 bases left between them. Germline V CDR1 and CDR2: LNHDA, SQIVND (reference sequence). The CDR3 is 11 residues long. Here the CDR3 DNA reads TGTGCCAGTAACACCAACTATGGCTACACCTTC. Its translation is CASNTNYGYTF. Looking up the rest from reference TRBV19 and TRBJ1-2 gives the full variable domain: DGGITQSPKYLFRKEGQNVTLSCEQNLNHDAMYWYRQDPGQGLRLIYYSQIVNDFQKGDIAEGYSVSREKKESFPLTVTSAQKNPTAFYLCASNTNYGYTFGSGTRLTVV.

The rearrangement uses TRBV4-2 and TRBJ1-1; a possible D gene is TRBD1 (6 bases). CDR3 size: 13 residues. V was trimmed by 0 bases and J by 8 bases, leaving 10 bases between them. CDR1 and CDR2 (germline): LGHNA, YNFKEQ. Written as DNA, the CDR3 is TGTGCCAGCAGCCAAGATGGGACACAAGAAGCTTTCTTT. Translation gives CASSQDGTQEAFF.

V and J are TRBV3-1 (or the pseudogene TRBV3-2) and TRBJ2-3, with 9 bases that match TRBD2. The germline CDR1 and CDR2 sequences are LGHDT and YNNKEL (reference sequence). J gave up 9 bases and V 6 bases, and 10 bases lay outside the gene matches. The length of the CDR3 is 14 residues. The DNA for the CDR3 is TGTGCCAGCAGTTCGGCGGGGGGGGCCTCGACGCAGTATTTT. Translated, it gives CASSSAGGASTQYF.

The V and J genes are TRBV3-1 (or the pseudogene TRBV3-2) and TRBJ2-3; TRBD1 matches 8 bases. Germline values: CDR1 LGHDT, CDR2 YNNKEL (reference sequence). CDR3 length equals 14 residues. The V and J ends lost 3 bases and 4 bases, in that order; junction bases with no gene match: 3. The CDR3 loop is CASSHGQGPDTQYF. CDR3 in DNA: TGTGCCAGCAGCCACGGACAGGGACCAGATACGCAGTATTTT.